These 20 T cell receptor beta chains share one sample of origin, sequenced in a study of metastatic and nonmetastatic thyroid tumors. TCRdb re-clonotyped the PCR reads through MiXCR. The table lists about 31,000 clones, under 25% of them singletons, with under 25% in the top ten. All patients were treatment-naive before thyroid surgery. Input material: blood. The receptors come from a female donor with papillary thyroid cancer or a benign thyroid nodule (not recorded which). Some clones in this sample may be carry-over from other donors' samples.

This clone was detected ten times or more. This chain joins TRBV7-2 and TRBJ2-3; D gene unclear. The CDR3 runs to 14 residues. V lost 0 bases, J lost 0 bases, and 4 bases lay in between. Germline CDR1 is SGHTA and CDR2 is FQGNSA. The CDR3: CASSLAGSTDTQYF. The DNA for the CDR3 is TGTGCCAGCAGCTTAGCTGGTAGCACAGATACGCAGTATTTT. The full variable domain, with the rest looked up from reference TRBV7-2 and TRBJ2-3, is GAGVSQSPSNKVTEKGKDVELRCDPISGHTALYWYRQSLGQGLEFLIYFQGNSAPDKSGLPSDRFSAERTGGSVSTLTIQRTQQEDSAVYLCASSLAGSTDTQYFGPGTRLTVL.

This clone was counted ten times or more. The chain couples TRBV2 to TRBJ2-5; unclear D gene. Between the trimmed V and J ends, which lost 4 bases and 5 bases, there was a span of 14 bases. Germline values: CDR1 SNHLY, CDR2 FYNNEI. This CDR3 region has 14 residues. CDR3 coding DNA: TGTGCCAGCAGTGTAACCCTAATGTGGGAGACCCAGTACTTC. Its protein product is CASSVTLMWETQYF.

The V gene is TRBV5-1, the J gene TRBJ2-3, with D tentatively TRBD2 (6 bases). The CDR3 has 16 residues. Germline V lookup: CDR1 SGHRS, CDR2 YFSETQ. V shed 4 bases and J shed 5 bases, with 20 bases lying between them. CDR3 bases: TGCGCCAGCAGCCCGAGGGCGGGGACGAACGAAGATACGCAGTATTTT. Translating it yields CASSPRAGTNEDTQYF.

This clone was seen only a few times. This CDR3 is missing its conserved last phenylalanine or tryptophan, likely due to a read error. The DNA is left out, because the CDR3 cannot be placed on it with certainty; the CDR3 is given as TCRdb lists it. The gene calls are TRBV6-2 or TRBV6-3 and TRBJ2-7; the table's D call, TRBD2, has no DNA check behind it. Germline V gives CDR1 MNHEY, CDR2 SVGEGT. The CDR3 extends over 12 residues, inclusive of both ends. This chain's CDR3 is CASSDFFGWEDY.

By share of the sample, this clone is medium-sized. The V call is TRBV20-1, the J call TRBJ2-7; TRBD2 aligns across 10 bases. Germline V CDR1 and CDR2: DFQATT, SNEGSKA (reference sequence). This CDR3 comprises 17 residues. Unmatched junction bases numbered 11, after V lost 1 base and J lost 2 bases. As DNA, the CDR3 is TGCAGTGCTAGAGGGTCCCCGGGACTAGCGTCTGCCTACGAGCAGTACTTC. It yields the protein CSARGSPGLASAYEQYF.

In its sample, this clone was seen many times. Different DNA sequences within this sample yield the same CDR3. The V call is TRBV9, the J call TRBJ1-2; TRBD1 is a possible D gene (5 bases). Germline V gene sequence: CDR1 SGDLS, CDR2 YYNGEE. This CDR3 is 12 amino acids long. V was pared by 2 bases and J by 8 bases, with 10 bases between. CDR3 nucleotide sequence: TGTGCCAGCAGCGTTTCCGGGGCAGGCTACACCTTC. This gives the protein CASSVSGAGYTF.

In its sample, this clone was seen a few times. The chain combines TRBV5-4 with TRBJ1-4, with D unclear. V dropped 0 bases and J dropped 5 bases, with 8 bases sitting between them. The germline CDR1 and CDR2 sequences are SGHNT and YYREEE (reference sequence). CDR3 length equals 14 residues. CDR3 sequence: CASSLGASNEKLFF. The CDR3 region has the DNA TGTGCCAGCAGCTTGGGGGCCTCGAATGAAAAACTGTTTTTT. The full variable domain, rest sourced from reference TRBV5-4 and TRBJ1-4, is ETGVTQSPTHLIKTRGQQVTLRCSSQSGHNTVSWYQQALGQGPQFIFQYYREEENGRGNFPPRFSGLQFPNYSSELNVNALELDDSALYLCASSLGASNEKLFFGSGTQLSVL.

This clone was detected many times. The chain uses TRBV2 and TRBJ1-5; D call uncertain. From germline, CDR1 is SNHLY and CDR2 FYNNEI. Trimming removed 3 bases from V and 1 base from J, with 7 bases in between. The CDR3 contains 14 residues. The CDR3 nucleotides read TGTGCCAGCAGTGAGGCGCCAAGCAATCAGCCCCAGCATTTT. Protein: CASSEAPSNQPQHF.

This clone was detected only a few times. The CDR3 here is CSAFDFSGRNRNEQFF. The CDR3 nucleotides read TGCAGTGCTTTCGACTTTAGCGGGAGAAATCGAAATGAGCAGTTCTTC. The rearrangement joins TRBV20-1 to TRBJ2-1; TRBD2 matches at 9 bases. Per germline, CDR1 DFQATT and CDR2 SNEGSKA (reference sequence). The V segment lost 5 bases and the J segment 7 bases; nucleotides outside the gene matches: 15. The CDR3 extends over 16 amino acids.

This clone has a count of ten or more. The chain uses TRBV7-6 and TRBJ2-7; TRBD1 agrees at 8 bases. CDR3 size: 13 residues. The V segment lost 3 bases and the J segment 4 bases; nucleotides outside the gene matches: 2. Looked up from germline, CDR1 is SGHVS and CDR2 is FNYEAQ. DNA of the CDR3: TGTGCCAGCAGCTTCGGACAGGGTTACGAGCAGTACTTC. It yields the protein CASSFGQGYEQYF.

This clone was seen ten or more times. Other DNA sequences in this specimen translate into the identical CDR3. The V and J genes are TRBV6-4 and TRBJ2-3; D possibly corresponds to TRBD1 (7 bases). CDR1 and CDR2 (germline): MRHNA, SNTAGT. The CDR3 extends over 18 amino acids. In DNA, the CDR3 is TGTGCACAACCCAGGGGGGCCTTCAAGCCCCCCGCCCCAGATACGCAGTATTTT. Translating gives CAQPRGAFKPPAPDTQYF.

The sample holds many counts of this clone. The V call is TRBV5-4, the J call TRBJ2-3; 9 bases map to TRBD1. This CDR3 contains 16 residues. The J segment lost 2 bases and the V segment lost 4 bases, leaving 8 bases of the junction unmatched. Germline CDR1 is SGHNT and CDR2 is YYREEE (reference sequence). The CDR3 region has the DNA TGTGCCAGCAGCGGGAACAGGGGGCGGGTCACAGATACGCAGTATTTT. It yields the protein CASSGNRGRVTDTQYF. The whole variable domain, filled in from reference TRBV5-4 and TRBJ2-3, reads ETGVTQSPTHLIKTRGQQVTLRCSSQSGHNTVSWYQQALGQGPQFIFQYYREEENGRGNFPPRFSGLQFPNYSSELNVNALELDDSALYLCASSGNRGRVTDTQYFGPGTRLTVL.

This clone is medium-sized. The gene calls are TRBV6-2 or TRBV6-3 and TRBJ1-6; 8 bases map to TRBD1. This CDR3 is 14 amino acids long. CDR1 MNHEY and CDR2 SVGEGT come from the germline V gene. V lost 6 bases to trimming and J lost 8 bases; unmatched junction nucleotides: 6. Here the CDR3 DNA reads TGTGCCAGCAGCAGACAGGGGATAGATTCACCCCTCCACTTT. This codes for CASSRQGIDSPLHF.

This clone was seen repeatedly, ten times or more. The J gene is TRBJ2-1, the V gene TRBV10-2; D is perhaps TRBD1 (5 bases). The CDR3 has 13 residues. CDR1 WSHSY and CDR2 SAAADI come from the germline V gene. V gave up 8 bases and J gave up 3 bases, with 11 bases separating them. CDR3 in DNA: TGCGCCAGCTCAAGACAGTTCTACAATGAGCAGTTCTTC. Its translation: CASSRQFYNEQFF.

This clone has a count of ten or more. At one boundary the junction diverges from the germline segment, which might be a read error. The CDR3 bases are TGTGCCATCAGTGAGCAGCGGGGGGGCTCCTATGAGCAGTACTTC. Protein sequence: CAISEQRGGSYEQYF. The chain employs TRBV10-3 and TRBJ2-7; 10 nucleotides agree with TRBD2. The germline gives CDR1 ENHRY, CDR2 SYGVKD. This CDR3 has 15 residues.

This clone was found many times. The chain recombines TRBV5-1 with TRBJ1-4, with D unclear. The CDR3 contains 14 residues. The ends were cut back, 5 bases at V and 0 bases at J, with 8 bases in the middle. Germline assignment: CDR1 SGHRS and CDR2 YFSETQ. In nucleotides, the CDR3 is TGCGCCAGCAGGGAAGGTTCAACTAATGAAAAACTGTTTTTT. It yields the protein CASREGSTNEKLFF.

This chain uses TRBV5-1 with TRBJ2-2; 7 nucleotides match TRBD2. Germline-derived CDR1 and CDR2 are SGHRS and YFSETQ. The V and J ends lost 4 bases and 6 bases, in that order; junction bases with no gene match: 6. CDR3 length: 14 residues. This chain's CDR3 is CASSHGTKSGELFF. The CDR3 nucleotides are TGCGCCAGCAGCCACGGGACTAAGTCCGGGGAGCTGTTTTTT.

The chain combines TRBV29-1 with TRBJ2-1; perhaps TRBD2 as D (5 bases). Trimming pared 2 bases from V and 9 bases from J, leaving 11 bases between. This CDR3 has 12 residues. Germline CDR1 SQVTM, CDR2 ANQGSEA. The CDR3 protein is CSVEISGTEQFF. For the CDR3, the DNA is TGCAGCGTTGAAATCAGCGGCACTGAGCAGTTCTTC.

This clone has a count of ten or more. The chain is built from TRBV20-1 and TRBJ1-1; D remains ambiguous. In germline, CDR1 is DFQATT, CDR2 SNEGSKA (reference sequence). Trimming pared 3 bases from V and 2 bases from J, leaving 13 bases between. The CDR3 is 14 amino acids. The CDR3 protein is CSARIQAANTEAFF. The CDR3 DNA sequence: TGCAGTGCTAGGATCCAGGCAGCCAACACTGAAGCTTTCTTT.

This clone was observed a few times. A clone one base away is much larger, so this may be a read error. The rearrangement uses TRBV7-2 and TRBJ1-1; D unresolved. Germline V gene data show CDR1 as SGHTA and CDR2 as FQGNSA. V was shortened by 5 bases and J by 2 bases, with 12 bases between the two germline ends. This CDR3 has 14 residues. CDR3 bases: TGTGCCAGCAGCCCCCACCCAGGAAACACTGAAGCTTTCTTT. It is translated as CASSPHPGNTEAFF.